These T cell receptor beta chains were read from a single sample in a study of blood T cell repertoires in COVID-19. Using immunoSEQ multiplex PCR, the repertoire was profiled, and TCRdb retains in-frame clones only, with some absent. The sample has 250,000 or so clones; roughly 84% are singletons. Material for sequencing was peripheral blood. Receptor source: a woman in her 40s who had recovered from COVID-19. Both conserved end residues are part of each CDR3. A D gene is named only where the DNA matches it firmly. The listing skips clone size in some rows; elsewhere it reads once, few, many or a size class.

abundance: .
len: 16
v_gene: TRBV19
j_gene: TRBJ1-1
d_gene: .
CDR3nt: TGTGCCAGTATGCCGAACGCAGGGGTGATGAACACTGAAGCTTTCTTT
CDR3aa: CASMPNAGVMNTEAFF

abundance: .
len: 15
v_gene: TRBV6-5
j_gene: TRBJ2-2
d_gene: TRBD1
CDR3nt: TGTGCCAGCAGTTTGTCAGGGGGCTACACCGGGGAGCTGTTTTTT
CDR3aa: CASSLSGGYTGELFF

abundance: .
len: 15
v_gene: TRBV15
j_gene: TRBJ1-2
d_gene: .
CDR3nt: TGTGCCACCAGCAGAGATCCGGGGAGATTCTATGGCTACACCTTC
CDR3aa: CATSRDPGRFYGYTF

abundance: .
len: 12
v_gene: TRBV24-1
j_gene: TRBJ2-2
d_gene: .
CDR3nt: TGTGCCACCAAAGGGGATAGCGGGGAGCTGTTTTTT
CDR3aa: CATKGDSGELFF

abundance: .
len: 15
v_gene: TRBV24-1
j_gene: TRBJ2-3
d_gene: TRBD1
CDR3nt: TGTGCCACCAGTGCTCCGGGACAGGGTGGTGATACGCAGTATTTT
CDR3aa: CATSAPGQGGDTQYF

abundance: .
len: 18
v_gene: TRBV3-1/TRBV3-2
j_gene: TRBJ1-6
d_gene: TRBD1
CDR3nt: TGTGCCAGCAGCCAAGAATGGGGACAGAGCTCCTATAATTCACCCCTCCACTTT
CDR3aa: CASSQEWGQSSYNSPLHF

abundance: .
len: 13
v_gene: TRBV28
j_gene: TRBJ1-2
d_gene: .
CDR3nt: TGTGCCAGCAGAGAAAGGGAGAACTATGGCTACACCTTC
CDR3aa: CASRERENYGYTF

abundance: .
len: 12
v_gene: TRBV6-5
j_gene: TRBJ2-7
d_gene: .
CDR3nt: TGTGCCAGCAGCCTCGCCCAGTACGAGCAGTACTTC
CDR3aa: CASSLAQYEQYF

abundance: .
len: 13
v_gene: TRBV19
j_gene: TRBJ1-2
d_gene: TRBD1
CDR3nt: TGTGCCACCCACAGGGGACGGGACTATGGCTACACCTTC
CDR3aa: CATHRGRDYGYTF

abundance: .
len: 16
v_gene: TRBV28
j_gene: TRBJ2-3
d_gene: .
CDR3nt: TGTGCCAGCAGTCCTCTTAAGGGGAAGAGCACAGATACGCAGTATTTT
CDR3aa: CASSPLKGKSTDTQYF

abundance: few
len: 15
v_gene: TRBV20-1
j_gene: TRBJ2-3
d_gene: TRBD2
CDR3nt: TGCAGTGCTAGTCTAGCGGGGGGGCCCACAGATACGCAGTATTTT
CDR3aa: CSASLAGGPTDTQYF

abundance: .
len: 18
v_gene: TRBV4-2
j_gene: TRBJ2-5
d_gene: TRBD2
CDR3nt: TGTGCCAGCAGCCAAGAAAAGCGGGATCTTCGGCGAGGAGAGACCCAGTACTTC
CDR3aa: CASSQEKRDLRRGETQYF

abundance: .
len: 15
v_gene: TRBV7-8
j_gene: TRBJ1-2
d_gene: .
CDR3nt: TGTGCCAGCAGCTTACCGTCCTCAGGGATCTATGGCTACACCTTC
CDR3aa: CASSLPSSGIYGYTF

abundance: .
len: 18
v_gene: TRBV5-6
j_gene: TRBJ2-1
d_gene: .
CDR3nt: TGTGCCAGCAGCTTGGTCGGAGGTAAAGGTAATATACCCAATGAGCAGTTCTTC
CDR3aa: CASSLVGGKGNIPNEQFF

abundance: .
len: 19
v_gene: TRBV10-3
j_gene: TRBJ2-1
d_gene: TRBD1
CDR3nt: TGTGCCATCGCCACCGGGACAGGGGGCTGGCGGGGGGCCTACAATGAGCAGTTCTTC
CDR3aa: CAIATGTGGWRGAYNEQFF

abundance: .
len: 14
v_gene: TRBV27
j_gene: TRBJ1-6
d_gene: .
CDR3nt: TGTGCCAGCACCTCTAGGGGGTACGGATCACCCCTCCACTTT
CDR3aa: CASTSRGYGSPLHF

abundance: .
len: 15
v_gene: TRBV18
j_gene: TRBJ2-3
d_gene: TRBD1
CDR3nt: TGTGCCAGCTCAATGGGACAGGCACGCACAGATACGCAGTATTTT
CDR3aa: CASSMGQARTDTQYF

abundance: .
len: 17
v_gene: TRBV24-1
j_gene: TRBJ2-5
d_gene: TRBD1
CDR3nt: TGTGCCACCAGTGAGGGTGCCGGACAGGGTTCCGGGGAGACCCAGTACTTC
CDR3aa: CATSEGAGQGSGETQYF

abundance: .
len: 15
v_gene: TRBV18
j_gene: TRBJ1-1
d_gene: TRBD1
CDR3nt: TGTGCCAGCTCAGCCCCCGGGACAGGGGGTACTGAAGCTTTCTTT
CDR3aa: CASSAPGTGGTEAFF

abundance: .
len: 14
v_gene: TRBV10-3
j_gene: TRBJ1-2
d_gene: .
CDR3nt: TGTGCCATCAGTGAGTCGCGGCAGAACTATGGCTACACCTTC
CDR3aa: CAISESRQNYGYTF

abundance: .
len: 19
v_gene: TRBV7-6
j_gene: TRBJ1-4
d_gene: TRBD1
CDR3nt: TGTGCCAGCAGCTCCTCCGGGACAGGGGGGGGAGTAACTAATGAAAAACTGTTTTTT
CDR3aa: CASSSSGTGGGVTNEKLFF

abundance: .
len: 14
v_gene: TRBV28
j_gene: TRBJ1-3
d_gene: .
CDR3nt: TGTGCCAGCACCGGGGGGGGTTGGAAACACACCATATATTTT
CDR3aa: CASTGGGWKHTIYF

abundance: .
len: 13
v_gene: TRBV27
j_gene: TRBJ2-7
d_gene: TRBD2
CDR3nt: TGTGCCAGCAGTTTGCCTAGCGGGGGGCCGCAGTACTTC
CDR3aa: CASSLPSGGPQYF

abundance: .
len: 14
v_gene: TRBV14
j_gene: TRBJ1-2
d_gene: .
CDR3nt: TGTGCCAGCAGCCCAAGAGGGAATAATCCGGGCTACACCTTC
CDR3aa: CASSPRGNNPGYTF

abundance: .
len: 15
v_gene: TRBV6-4
j_gene: TRBJ2-1
d_gene: TRBD1
CDR3nt: TGTGCCAGCAGTGACGGGACAGGGCCCTACAATGAGCAGTTCTTC
CDR3aa: CASSDGTGPYNEQFF

abundance: .
len: 16
v_gene: TRBV5-4
j_gene: TRBJ2-5
d_gene: .
CDR3nt: TGTGCCAGCAGACTTGGAACAGGTGGTTTCGGAGAGACCCAGTACTTC
CDR3aa: CASRLGTGGFGETQYF

abundance: .
len: 16
v_gene: TRBV19
j_gene: TRBJ2-1
d_gene: .
CDR3nt: TGTGCCAGTAGTATAAGTCAACTAGCCGGACTCTATGAGCAGTTCTTC
CDR3aa: CASSISQLAGLYEQFF

abundance: .
len: 17
v_gene: TRBV7-8
j_gene: TRBJ2-3
d_gene: .
CDR3nt: TGTGCCAGCAGCTTAGGCCCCTCGCTTACAAGCACAGATACGCAGTATTTT
CDR3aa: CASSLGPSLTSTDTQYF

abundance: few
len: 14
v_gene: TRBV27
j_gene: TRBJ1-5
d_gene: .
CDR3nt: TGTGCCAGCAGTTTATTCGGGGGCAATCAGCCCCAGCATTTT
CDR3aa: CASSLFGGNQPQHF

abundance: .
len: 16
v_gene: TRBV28
j_gene: TRBJ2-5
d_gene: TRBD1
CDR3nt: TGTGCCAGCAGCGCGCCGGGACAGGTGCTCCTGGAGACCCAGTACTTC
CDR3aa: CASSAPGQVLLETQYF

abundance: .
len: 18
v_gene: TRBV6-1
j_gene: TRBJ2-2
d_gene: .
CDR3nt: TGTGCCAGCAGTGGACAACCAGCTAGCGCGCCCAAACCCGGGGAGCTGTTTTTT
CDR3aa: CASSGQPASAPKPGELFF

abundance: few
len: 12
v_gene: TRBV30
j_gene: TRBJ1-4
d_gene: .
CDR3nt: TGTGCCTGGAGTTTCGGGAGCGAAAAACTGTTTTTT
CDR3aa: CAWSFGSEKLFF

abundance: .
len: 17
v_gene: TRBV7-6
j_gene: TRBJ1-6
d_gene: .
CDR3nt: TGTGCCAGCAGCTTAGATTATTTACCAGGGTCGGACTCACCCCTCCACTTT
CDR3aa: CASSLDYLPGSDSPLHF

abundance: .
len: 16
v_gene: TRBV7-9
j_gene: TRBJ2-2
d_gene: TRBD2
CDR3nt: TGTGCCAGCAGCCCCACTAGCGGGGAGTACACCGGGGAGCTGTTTTTT
CDR3aa: CASSPTSGEYTGELFF

abundance: .
len: 17
v_gene: TRBV18
j_gene: TRBJ1-5
d_gene: .
CDR3nt: TGTGCCAGCTCACCCCCGGGGATAAGGGGAGGGGATCAGCCCCAGCATTTT
CDR3aa: CASSPPGIRGGDQPQHF

abundance: .
len: 14
v_gene: TRBV27
j_gene: TRBJ1-5
d_gene: .
CDR3nt: TGTGCCAGCAGCATCGGGGGGGCCTATCAGCCCCAGCATTTT
CDR3aa: CASSIGGAYQPQHF

abundance: .
len: 15
v_gene: TRBV2
j_gene: TRBJ2-2
d_gene: TRBD1
CDR3nt: TGTGCCAGCAGTGAGAACAGGGGGTACACCGGGGAGCTGTTTTTT
CDR3aa: CASSENRGYTGELFF

abundance: once
len: 16
v_gene: TRBV7-2
j_gene: TRBJ2-4
d_gene: TRBD1
CDR3nt: TGTGCCAGCAGCCAGAGACAGGGATGGGGCAAAAACATTCAGTACTTC
CDR3aa: CASSQRQGWGKNIQYF

abundance: .
len: 15
v_gene: TRBV5-8
j_gene: TRBJ2-3
d_gene: .
CDR3nt: TGTGCCAGCAGCTTGGGGCAGGCCCACACAGATACGCAGTATTTT
CDR3aa: CASSLGQAHTDTQYF

abundance: .
len: 12
v_gene: TRBV6-4
j_gene: TRBJ1-2
d_gene: .
CDR3nt: TGTGCCAGCAGTGACTCCAGAAAGGGCTACACCTTC
CDR3aa: CASSDSRKGYTF

abundance: .
len: 13
v_gene: TRBV28
j_gene: TRBJ2-1
d_gene: .
CDR3nt: TGTGCCAGCAGTTTTGTCGAGATCCCTGAGCAGTTCTTC
CDR3aa: CASSFVEIPEQFF

abundance: .
len: 14
v_gene: TRBV9
j_gene: TRBJ1-4
d_gene: TRBD1
CDR3nt: TGTGCCAGCAGCGTCGGACAGGGGAATGAAAAACTGTTTTTT
CDR3aa: CASSVGQGNEKLFF

abundance: once
len: 12
v_gene: TRBV28
j_gene: TRBJ1-2
d_gene: .
CDR3nt: TGTGCCAGCAGTCCGGGGAGGCATGGCTACACCTTC
CDR3aa: CASSPGRHGYTF

abundance: .
len: 15
v_gene: TRBV5-1
j_gene: TRBJ2-1
d_gene: .
CDR3nt: TGCGCCAGCGGGTACAGGGTGAGCTCCTACAATGAGCAGTTCTTC
CDR3aa: CASGYRVSSYNEQFF

abundance: .
len: 15
v_gene: TRBV5-4
j_gene: TRBJ1-2
d_gene: TRBD1
CDR3nt: TGTGCCAGCAGCTCCCCGACAGGGGGTCACTATGGCTACACCTTC
CDR3aa: CASSSPTGGHYGYTF

abundance: .
len: 15
v_gene: TRBV11-3
j_gene: TRBJ2-7
d_gene: .
CDR3nt: TGTGCCAGCAGCTTAGATCCACGCGGGACCTACGAGCAGTACTTC
CDR3aa: CASSLDPRGTYEQYF

abundance: .
len: 14
v_gene: TRBV2
j_gene: TRBJ2-2
d_gene: TRBD1
CDR3nt: TGTGCCGCATCCAAACAGGGGTCCACCGGGGAGCTGTTTTTT
CDR3aa: CAASKQGSTGELFF

abundance: .
len: 18
v_gene: TRBV5-6
j_gene: TRBJ1-2
d_gene: .
CDR3nt: TGTGCCAGCAGCTTGGCCGAAGTTGCAGGGCCCCTTAGCTATGGCTACACCTTC
CDR3aa: CASSLAEVAGPLSYGYTF

abundance: .
len: 15
v_gene: TRBV5-1
j_gene: TRBJ2-1
d_gene: .
CDR3nt: TGCGCCAGCAGCTTGGTGGTCAGGGTAGCCAATGAGCAGTTCTTC
CDR3aa: CASSLVVRVANEQFF

abundance: .
len: 15
v_gene: TRBV11-2
j_gene: TRBJ2-3
d_gene: .
CDR3nt: TGTGCCAGCAGCTTACAGGGGTCTAGCACAGATACGCAGTATTTT
CDR3aa: CASSLQGSSTDTQYF

abundance: few
len: 15
v_gene: TRBV3-1/TRBV3-2
j_gene: TRBJ1-2
d_gene: .
CDR3nt: TGTGCCAGCAGCCCAGGGACGGGAGGAGGTCGGAGCTACACCTTC
CDR3aa: CASSPGTGGGRSYTF

abundance: .
len: 13
v_gene: TRBV29-1
j_gene: TRBJ1-3
d_gene: .
CDR3nt: TGCAGCGTTGAGGGGCCGTCTGGAAACACCATATATTTT
CDR3aa: CSVEGPSGNTIYF

abundance: .
len: 15
v_gene: TRBV6-6
j_gene: TRBJ2-2
d_gene: TRBD1
CDR3nt: TGTGCCAGCAGTTCGAGACAGGGGGGCACCGGGGAGCTGTTTTTT
CDR3aa: CASSSRQGGTGELFF

abundance: .
len: 13
v_gene: TRBV27
j_gene: TRBJ1-1
d_gene: .
CDR3nt: TGTGCCAGCAGACCACAGGGGAACACTGAAGCTTTCTTT
CDR3aa: CASRPQGNTEAFF

abundance: .
len: 13
v_gene: TRBV5-1
j_gene: TRBJ2-5
d_gene: TRBD1
CDR3nt: TGCGCCAGCAGCGGACAGGTTGACGAGACCCAGTACTTC
CDR3aa: CASSGQVDETQYF